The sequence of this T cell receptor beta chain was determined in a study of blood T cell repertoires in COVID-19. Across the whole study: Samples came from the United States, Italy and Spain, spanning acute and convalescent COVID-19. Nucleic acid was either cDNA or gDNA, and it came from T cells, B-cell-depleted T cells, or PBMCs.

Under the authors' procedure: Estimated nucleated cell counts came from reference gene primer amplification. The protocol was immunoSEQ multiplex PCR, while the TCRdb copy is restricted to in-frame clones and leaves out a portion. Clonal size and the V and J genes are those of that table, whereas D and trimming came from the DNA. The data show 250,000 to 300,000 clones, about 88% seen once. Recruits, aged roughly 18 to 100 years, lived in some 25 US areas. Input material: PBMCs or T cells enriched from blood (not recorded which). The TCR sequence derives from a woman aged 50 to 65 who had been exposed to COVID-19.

The CDR3 here is CASSLSSGDYEQYF. The DNA of the CDR3 is TGTGCCAGCAGTTTATCGTCGGGGGACTACGAGCAGTACTTC. The chain recombines TRBV27 with TRBJ2-7, with a possible D match to TRBD2 (6 bases). Germline V gives CDR1 MNHEY, CDR2 SMNVEV (reference sequence). Trimming stripped 0 bases from V and 3 bases from J, with 9 bases between. This CDR3 has 14 amino acids.